The rows below give T cell receptor beta chains drawn from one sample of a study of blood T cell repertoires in COVID-19. TCRdb's copy holds only in-frame clones and misses some; the assay was immunoSEQ multiplex PCR. The table includes 200,000 or so clones, roughly 84% detected once. The material sequenced was peripheral blood. These TCRs come from a middle-aged woman who had recovered from COVID-19. CDR3s include the opening cysteine and the closing phenylalanine or tryptophan. A D gene is named only where the DNA matches it firmly. Rows may omit the clone size; those that give it use once, few, many or a size class.

d_call,v_call,clone_size,j_call,cdr3_nt,cdr3_aa
TRBD2,TRBV7-3,few,TRBJ2-2,TGTGCCAGCAGCCTCACTAGCGGGAGGGCCGCCGGGGAGCTGTTTTTT,CASSLTSGRAAGELFF
TRBD1,TRBV4-2,.,TRBJ2-5,TGTGCCAGCAGCCAAGAGAGGACAGGGAAGGAGACCCAGTACTTC,CASSQERTGKETQYF
TRBD2,TRBV5-1,.,TRBJ2-3,TGCGCCAGCAGCGGGACTAGCGGGAGGGATACGCAGTATTTT,CASSGTSGRDTQYF
.,TRBV6-5,.,TRBJ2-5,TGTGCCACCGGTGGTAGGGGGAGATTTCAAGAGACCCAGTACTTC,CATGGRGRFQETQYF
TRBD2,TRBV6-5,.,TRBJ2-3,TGTGCCAGCATCAAAGCGGGGGCCACAGATACGCAGTATTTT,CASIKAGATDTQYF
TRBD1,TRBV19,.,TRBJ1-5,TGTGCCAGTAGTTTCCGACAGGGGACTCAGCCCCAGCATTTT,CASSFRQGTQPQHF
TRBD1,TRBV7-9,few,TRBJ2-1,TGTGCCAGCAGCACAACCGGGACAGGGATTTTGTATGAGCAGTTCTTC,CASSTTGTGILYEQFF
.,TRBV18,.,TRBJ1-1,TGTGCCAGCTCACCCACGCGCGACACTGAAGCTTTCTTT,CASSPTRDTEAFF
.,TRBV5-1,.,TRBJ1-3,TGCGCCAGCAGCGATGGTTCCGGGTTTTTAGGAAACACCATATATTTT,CASSDGSGFLGNTIYF
TRBD1,TRBV18,.,TRBJ1-5,TGTGCCAGCTCACCAGAGGAAGGGGACAGTCAGCCCCAGCATTTT,CASSPEEGDSQPQHF
TRBD1,TRBV27,.,TRBJ2-5,TGTGCCAGCAGTTTATCGAACAGGGGAAGGGACCAAGAGACCCAGTACTTC,CASSLSNRGRDQETQYF